The sequence of this TCR beta chain was determined in a study of blood T cells in healthy people across ages. Study-level results: Naive CD4+ cells and diversity were both higher in long-lived donors than in aged donors. Getting older went along with TCR beta diversity per million T cells dropping roughly linearly.

Using a J-beta primer mix together with a sample-barcoded 5' primer, a second PCR was run for roughly 7 to 11 cycles. Each cDNA molecule was tagged by a template-switch adaptor that had 12 random nucleotides. TCRdb processed the 5' RACE reads anew with MiXCR; each CDR3 protein has one entry. The repertoire includes 1.5 million to 2 million distinct CDR3 sequences, 28% of them detected once, and 6.5% to 8.5% sits in the top ten. Regarding this clonotype: Its antigen is unknown.

Isolated per sample were at least 7 million PBMCs. Looked up from germline, CDR1 is DFQATT and CDR2 is SNEGSKA (reference sequence). CDR3 size: 15 residues. V was trimmed by 1 base and J by 4 bases, leaving 16 bases between them. The chain recombines TRBV20-1 with TRBJ1-1; D not certain. This sequence originates from a woman between 25 and 40 years old in good health. The material sequenced was blood. The CDR3 region has the DNA TGCAGTGCTAGAGCCGTCGACAAAGGGTTCACTGAAGCTTTCTTT. Residues: CSARAVDKGFTEAFF.